This T cell receptor beta chain appears in the sequencing data of a study of cytomegalovirus exposure and HLA in healthy donors. Study-wide findings and caveats: The study designated 150 to 200 TCR beta chains cytomegalovirus-associated. Most TCR sequences were uncommon, yet certain public TCRs appeared in many donors. Later, an analysis found that TCR clusters from the first cohort tended to co-occur in the 110 or so validation repertoires. The classifier reportedly diagnosed cytomegalovirus status with high specificity and sensitivity.

To note about this clone: Its antigen is unidentified.

Only in-frame clones appear in the TCRdb table, and some are missing; sequencing was by immunoSEQ multiplex PCR. The sample gives about 240,000 clones, around 88% of which show up once; 0.95% to 1.5% is in the top ten. V was pared by 7 bases and J by 3 bases, with 11 bases between. The length of the CDR3 is 13 residues. Germline-derived CDR1 and CDR2 are SGHRS and YFSETQ. The TCR sequence derives from a woman in her twenties or thirties in good health and CMV-seropositive. The source material was PBMCs. The chain uses TRBV5-1 and TRBJ2-1, with D possibly TRBD2 on 6 matching bases. In DNA form, the CDR3 reads TGCGCCAGCGCACCTAGCGACTACAATGAGCAGTTCTTC. Amino acids: CASAPSDYNEQFF.